This T cell receptor beta chain was recovered during a study of shared clonotypes between healthy human individuals. Study as a whole: There were three CD4 naive, three CD4 memory, two CD8 naive and one CD8 memory plates per donor.

In the authors' methods: Junction-only sequences produced by ImmunoSEQ had no quality scores, so filtering differed. Measured with immunoSEQ multiplex PCR; TCRdb has only the in-frame clones, and not every one. That table gives V, J and clone size, and the DNA gave D and trimming. The repertoire holds more than 500,000 clones, with 90% to 97% as singletons. The V and J ends lost 3 bases and 2 bases respectively, with 10 bases between them. Germline CDR1 and CDR2: KGHSH and LQKENI. There are 14 residues in the CDR3. This TCR was recovered from a woman aged 30 to 39 in good health. This rearrangement joins TRBV18 to TRBJ2-5; D gene unclear. Sequences were obtained from naive CD4+ T cells sorted from blood. As for subset: CD45RA+ positively selected. As DNA, the CDR3 is TGTGCCAGCTCACCGGTCACAGAACAAGAGACCCAGTACTTC. This encodes CASSPVTEQETQYF.